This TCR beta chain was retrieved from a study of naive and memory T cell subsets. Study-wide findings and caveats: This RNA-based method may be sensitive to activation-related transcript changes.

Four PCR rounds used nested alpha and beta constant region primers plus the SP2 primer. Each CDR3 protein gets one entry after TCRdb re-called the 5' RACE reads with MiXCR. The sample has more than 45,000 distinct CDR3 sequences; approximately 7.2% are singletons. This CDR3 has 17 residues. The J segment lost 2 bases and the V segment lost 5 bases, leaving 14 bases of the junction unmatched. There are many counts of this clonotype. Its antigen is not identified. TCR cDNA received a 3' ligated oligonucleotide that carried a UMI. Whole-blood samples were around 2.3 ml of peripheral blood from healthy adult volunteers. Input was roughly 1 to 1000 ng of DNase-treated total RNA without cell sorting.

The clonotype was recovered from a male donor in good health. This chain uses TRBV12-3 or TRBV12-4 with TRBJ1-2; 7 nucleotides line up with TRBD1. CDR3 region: CASSTPGQRPNNYGYTF. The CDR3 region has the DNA TGTGCCAGCAGTACACCGGGACAGAGACCCAACAACTATGGCTACACCTTC.